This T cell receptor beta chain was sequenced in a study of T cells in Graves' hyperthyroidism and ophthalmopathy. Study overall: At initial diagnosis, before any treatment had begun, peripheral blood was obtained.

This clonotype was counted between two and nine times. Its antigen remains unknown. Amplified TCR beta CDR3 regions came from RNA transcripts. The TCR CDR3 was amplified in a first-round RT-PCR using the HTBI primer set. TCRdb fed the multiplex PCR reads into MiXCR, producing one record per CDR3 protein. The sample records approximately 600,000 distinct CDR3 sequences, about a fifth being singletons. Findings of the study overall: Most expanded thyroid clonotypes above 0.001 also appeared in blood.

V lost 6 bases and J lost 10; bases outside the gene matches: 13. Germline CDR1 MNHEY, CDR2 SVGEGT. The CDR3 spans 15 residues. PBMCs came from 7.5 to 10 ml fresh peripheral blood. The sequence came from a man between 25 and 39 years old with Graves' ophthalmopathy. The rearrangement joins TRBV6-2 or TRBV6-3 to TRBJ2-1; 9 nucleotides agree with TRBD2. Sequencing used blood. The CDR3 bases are TGTGCCAGCAGCCCCGGTGCGGGGGGGGGTACGGAGCAGTTCTTC. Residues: CASSPGAGGGTEQFF.